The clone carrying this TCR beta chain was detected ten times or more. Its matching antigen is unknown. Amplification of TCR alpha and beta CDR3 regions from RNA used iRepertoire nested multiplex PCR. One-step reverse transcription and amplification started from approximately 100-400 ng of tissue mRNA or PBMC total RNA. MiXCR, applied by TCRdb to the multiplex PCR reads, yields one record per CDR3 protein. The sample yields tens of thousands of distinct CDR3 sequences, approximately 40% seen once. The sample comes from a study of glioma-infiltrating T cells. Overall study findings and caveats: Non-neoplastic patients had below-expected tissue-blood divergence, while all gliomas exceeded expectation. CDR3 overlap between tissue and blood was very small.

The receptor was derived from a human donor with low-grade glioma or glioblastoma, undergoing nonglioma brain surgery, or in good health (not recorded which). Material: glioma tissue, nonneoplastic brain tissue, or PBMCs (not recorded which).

The CDR3 nucleotides read TGCGCCAGCAGCCAAGCCCCAAGACTCCCCCAGTACTTC. Protein sequence: CASSQAPRLPQYF. This chain uses TRBV4-1 with TRBJ2-4; D is uncertain. CDR3 size: 13 residues. CDR1 is MGHRA, CDR2 YSYEKL, per germline. V was cut by 1 base and J by 13 bases, with 14 bases left in between.